These 8 T cell receptor beta chains were sequenced from one sample in a study of CD8+ T cells in alopecia areata. cDNA serving as the sequencing template came from extracted, reverse transcribed RNA. The assay was immunoSEQ multiplex PCR, and TCRdb's table has in-frame clones only and misses some. The data hold about 99,000 clones, with roughly 50% observed a single time. Sequenced sample: CD4+ T cells sorted from blood. The origin of the receptors is a human donor in good health.

The V and J genes are TRBV10-3 and TRBJ1-2; no clear D gene. The V gene lost 0 bases and the J gene lost 4 bases, with 18 bases spanning the gap. The germline V gene has CDR1 ENHRY and CDR2 SYGVKD. The CDR3 loop spans 17 amino acids. CDR3 in DNA: TGTGCCATCAGTGAGTCCATATCGCCCCCGTCCCCCTATGGCTACACCTTC. This codes for CAISESISPPSPYGYTF.

The rearrangement joins TRBV29-1 to TRBJ2-5; TRBD1 might be the D (6 bases). The V end lost 2 bases, the J end lost 2 bases, and 15 bases lay between the germline ends. Germline V CDR1 and CDR2: SQVTM, ANQGSEA. CDR3 length: 15 amino acids. The CDR3 here is CSVERQGRPQETQYF. CDR3 coding DNA: TGCAGCGTTGAAAGGCAGGGGCGTCCACAAGAGACCCAGTACTTC.

CDR3 nucleotides: TGTGCCAGCAGCCTAGGGGGTGGAAACACCATATATTTT. This codes for CASSLGGGNTIYF. The J gene is TRBJ1-3, the V gene TRBV2; D perhaps matches TRBD1 (6 bases). V was pared by 6 bases and J by 3 bases, with 9 bases between. CDR1 and CDR2 (germline): SNHLY, FYNNEI. The CDR3 contains 13 residues.

This rearrangement joins TRBV25-1 to TRBJ2-5; the D is unclear. Looked up from germline, CDR1 is MGHDK and CDR2 is SYGVNS. The CDR3 sequence is 10 residues long. V lost 8 bases and J lost 4, with 5 bases in between. The CDR3 protein is CASGGETQYF. The DNA of the CDR3 is TGTGCCAGCGGTGGAGAGACCCAGTACTTC.

V and J are TRBV7-9 and TRBJ2-5; D gene uncertain. The V and J ends lost 5 bases and 10 bases respectively, with 14 bases between them. This CDR3 spans 12 amino acids. Germline V lookup: CDR1 SEHNR, CDR2 FQNEAQ (reference sequence). The CDR3 nucleotides read TGTGCCAGCAGCCGACTGGGCAGTGACCAGTACTTC. Residues: CASSRLGSDQYF.

The V call is TRBV28, the J call TRBJ2-1; TRBD1 is a possible D gene (5 bases). The V end was cut by 9 bases, the J end by 3 bases, with 12 bases between. CDR1 and CDR2 (germline): MDHEN, SYDVKM. The CDR3 spans 13 residues. The CDR3 loop is CASGAADYNEQFF. The CDR3 DNA sequence: TGTGCCAGTGGGGCAGCCGACTACAATGAGCAGTTCTTC.

This clone has only a few counts. This chain joins TRBV29-1 and TRBJ2-3; TRBD1 matches 8 bases. Per germline, CDR1 SQVTM and CDR2 ANQGSEA. This CDR3 has 15 residues. V was clipped by 1 base and J by 6 bases; unmatched bases: 9. The CDR3 DNA is TGCAGCGTTGAAGGTGCAGGGGGCCTCGGGGATACGCAGTATTTT. It yields the protein CSVEGAGGLGDTQYF.

This rearrangement joins TRBV25-1 to TRBJ1-2, with D tentatively TRBD1 (5 bases). This CDR3 has 15 residues. Germline V CDR1 and CDR2: MGHDK, SYGVNS. Deletions cut 1 base from V and 8 bases from J, with 17 bases between. CDR3 loop: CASSELTGTSRGYTF. The CDR3 bases are TGTGCCAGCAGTGAATTGACCGGGACCAGCCGCGGCTACACCTTC.